The 32 T cell receptor beta chains presented below share a single source sample, sequenced in a study of shared clonotypes between healthy human individuals. CD45RO-negative, CCR7-positively selected cells formed the naive CD8 fraction, excluding terminally differentiated effector memory CD45RA+ cells. Produced via immunoSEQ multiplex PCR; TCRdb's table is partial and in-frame only. The sample has about 2.2 million clones, 90% to 95% seen once. Sequencing input: naive CD8+ T cells from PBMCs. The receptor source for this set is a man in his late teens or twenties in good health. Some clones in this sample may be carry-over from other donors' samples.

The V and J genes are TRBV28 and TRBJ1-5; D unclear. The CDR3 contains 15 residues. The germline gives CDR1 MDHEN, CDR2 SYDVKM. V lost 6 bases and J lost 8, with 20 bases in between. The CDR3 region is CASRVRFESIKPQHF. CDR3 nucleotides: TGTGCCAGCAGGGTACGGTTCGAGTCAATCAAGCCCCAGCATTTT.

The chain has TRBV9 and TRBJ2-7, with 9 bases that match TRBD1. Germline CDR1 is SGDLS and CDR2 is YYNGEE. The trim removed 3 bases at V and 5 bases at J, leaving 6 bases unmatched. The CDR3 runs to 14 residues. CDR3 loop: CASSGTGTGNEQYF. CDR3 bases: TGTGCCAGCAGCGGAACCGGGACAGGGAACGAGCAGTACTTC.

The chain employs TRBV11-2 and TRBJ2-7; the D gene could be TRBD1 or TRBD2 (6 bases each). The CDR3 loop spans 14 amino acids. Germline V gives CDR1 SGHAT, CDR2 FQNNGV. V lost 4 bases and J 0 bases, leaving 10 bases between the germline ends. This chain's CDR3 is CASSSWGASYEQYF. The CDR3 region has the DNA TGTGCCAGCAGCTCCTGGGGGGCCTCCTACGAGCAGTACTTC.

J is TRBJ2-1 and V is TRBV13; 8 bases agree with TRBD2. CDR1 and CDR2 from the germline V gene are PRHDT and FYEKMQ (reference sequence). The CDR3 is 15 amino acids. V was pared by 5 bases and J by 5 bases, with 8 bases of the junction left unmatched. As DNA, the CDR3 is TGTGCCAGCAGCCCCCGGCTAGCGGGTGACAATGAGCAGTTCTTC. As protein: CASSPRLAGDNEQFF. The variable domain in full, with the rest retrieved from reference TRBV13 and TRBJ2-1, is AAGVIQSPRHLIKEKRETATLKCYPIPRHDTVYWYQQGPGQDPQFLISFYEKMQSDKGSIPDRFSAQQFSDYHSELNMSSLELGDSALYFCASSPRLAGDNEQFFGPGTRLTVL.

The gene calls are TRBV2 and TRBJ1-2, with TRBD1 as a possible D gene (5 bases). The germline CDR1 and CDR2 sequences are SNHLY and FYNNEI. The CDR3 extends over 14 amino acids. Trimming took 11 bases from V and 5 from J, leaving 21 bases between them. The CDR3 sequence: CAHIGQEGVYGYTF. The CDR3 region has the DNA TGTGCCCACATAGGGCAGGAAGGGGTGTATGGCTACACCTTC.

The chain employs TRBV11-2 and TRBJ2-5, with unresolved D. The CDR3 has 16 amino acids. The V gene's germline CDR1 is SGHAT and CDR2 FQNNGV. The V end lost 6 bases, the J end lost 1 base, and 18 bases lay between the germline ends. CDR3 bases: TGTGCCAGCAGATCTGGACCGTACGTGTTCCAAGAGACCCAGTACTTC. It is translated as CASRSGPYVFQETQYF. The complete variable domain, with remaining parts taken from reference TRBV11-2 and TRBJ2-5, reads EAGVAQSPRYKIIEKRQSVAFWCNPISGHATLYWYQQILGQGPKLLIQFQNNGVVDDSQLPKDRFSAERLKGVDSTLKIQPAKLEDSAVYLCASRSGPYVFQETQYFGPGTRLLVL.

The genes are TRBV6-5 and TRBJ2-1, with 9 bases that match TRBD2. CDR3 length: 14 amino acids. CDR1 and CDR2 (germline): MNHEY, SVGAGI. V was clipped by 5 bases and J by 2 bases; unmatched bases: 1. The CDR3 region has the DNA TGTGCCAGCAGTCGACTAGCGGCCTACAATGAGCAGTTCTTC. Translation gives CASSRLAAYNEQFF.

In this sample, this clone turned up a few times. The genes are TRBV5-6 and TRBJ1-5; D is possibly TRBD1 (6 bases). This CDR3 is built from 13 residues. CDR1 SGHDT and CDR2 YYEEEE come from the germline V gene. Trimming took off 2 bases at V and 7 bases at J, with 10 bases between the two ends. Here the CDR3 DNA reads TGTGCCAGCAGCTTTTGGGGGCAGCAGCCCCAGCATTTT. Translated: CASSFWGQQPQHF.

The chain recombines TRBV7-9 with TRBJ2-1; 10 nucleotides line up with TRBD1. Per germline, CDR1 SEHNR and CDR2 FQNEAQ (reference sequence). The V and J ends lost 4 bases and 4 bases, in that order; junction bases with no gene match: 13. The CDR3 loop spans 18 amino acids. The CDR3 coding sequence is TGTGCCAGCAGCTCCTCGACCCCCGACAGGGGGCTATACAATGAGCAGTTCTTC. Translated: CASSSSTPDRGLYNEQFF.

This rearrangement joins TRBV5-6 to TRBJ2-4, with 9 bases identical to TRBD2. This CDR3 has 17 amino acids. The ends lost 0 bases at V and 1 base at J; junction bases unmatched: 5. Germline V gene sequence: CDR1 SGHDT, CDR2 YYEEEE. DNA of the CDR3: TGTGCCAGCAGCTTGGAGTTGGCGGGAGGGGCCAAAAACATTCAGTACTTC. Its translation is CASSLELAGGAKNIQYF.

The chain recombines TRBV28 with TRBJ1-1, with D uncertain. V was pared by 7 bases and J by 5 bases, with 14 bases between. The CDR3 is 13 amino acids. From germline, CDR1 is MDHEN and CDR2 SYDVKM. The CDR3 DNA reads as TGTGCCAGCACCTACTCTGAACGGACTGAAGCTTTCTTT. Translating gives CASTYSERTEAFF.

A remark on this clone: This same CDR3 is encoded by further DNA sequences in the sample. The chain employs TRBV27 and TRBJ2-1; 7 positions match TRBD2. The length of the CDR3 is 14 residues. Trimming removed 5 bases from V and 0 bases from J; junction bases left unmatched: 1. Germline CDR1 and CDR2: MNHEY and SMNVEV (reference sequence). The CDR3 reads CASSRGSSYNEQFF. CDR3 sequence (DNA): TGTGCCAGCAGTCGCGGGAGCTCCTACAATGAGCAGTTCTTC.

This clone was seen a handful of times. CDR3 sequence: CASSQVAPPNNEQFF. CDR3 coding DNA: TGTGCCAGCAGCCAGGTGGCGCCACCTAACAATGAGCAGTTCTTC. The chain couples TRBV4-2 to TRBJ2-1; D is uncertain. The CDR3 covers 15 residues. V lost 3 bases and J lost 5, with 14 bases in between. CDR1 and CDR2 from the germline V gene are LGHNA and YNFKEQ.

The rearrangement joins TRBV5-4 to TRBJ2-2; D remains unclear. V was trimmed by 7 bases and J by 0 bases, leaving 7 bases between them. The CDR3 length is 13 residues. Germline CDR1 is SGHNT and CDR2 is YYREEE (reference sequence). CDR3 sequence reads: CASPHPNTGELFF. DNA for the CDR3: TGTGCCAGCCCCCACCCGAACACCGGGGAGCTGTTTTTT.

The chain uses TRBV4-1 and TRBJ1-4, with D possibly being TRBD1 (6 bases). With 6 bases removed from V and 14 bases from J, the gap between germline ends came to 22 bases. The CDR3 length is 14 residues. Germline assignment: CDR1 MGHRA and CDR2 YSYEKL. CDR3 residues: CASSQVRSLRGLFF. The CDR3 region has the DNA TGCGCCAGCAGTCAGGTACGAAGCCTAAGGGGGCTGTTTTTT.

V and J are TRBV4-1 and TRBJ1-6, with D hard to call. The germline V gene has CDR1 MGHRA and CDR2 YSYEKL. The V gene lost 0 bases and the J gene lost 10 bases, with 7 bases spanning the gap. The CDR3 is 13 residues long. In DNA, the CDR3 is TGCGCCAGCAGCCAAGATCGTCGCTCACCCCTCCACTTT. This gives the protein CASSQDRRSPLHF.

The chain's CDR3 is CASSAGLSYNEQFF. Here the CDR3 DNA reads TGCGCCAGCAGTGCGGGCCTCTCCTACAATGAGCAGTTCTTC. The J gene is TRBJ2-1, the V gene TRBV10-2; no reliable D call. The CDR3 sequence is 14 residues long. Trimming took 4 bases from V and 0 from J, leaving 7 bases between them. The germline V gene encodes CDR1 WSHSY and CDR2 SAAADI.

The chain combines TRBV25-1 with TRBJ2-2; D remains unclear. The CDR3 spans 12 residues. CDR1 and CDR2 (germline): MGHDK, SYGVNS. V was trimmed by 4 bases and J by 7 bases, leaving 7 bases between them. The CDR3 coding sequence is TGTGCCAGCAGTGTTAGATTCGGGGAGCTGTTTTTT. Residues: CASSVRFGELFF.

The J gene is TRBJ2-7, the V gene TRBV7-8; TRBD1 matches at 10 bases. The germline CDR1 and CDR2 sequences are SGHVS and FQNEAQ. The V and J ends lost 5 bases and 0 bases, in that order; junction bases with no gene match: 4. The CDR3 runs 15 residues. The CDR3 sequence is CASSPGTGASYEQYF. CDR3 in DNA: TGTGCCAGCAGCCCCGGGACAGGGGCCTCCTACGAGCAGTACTTC.

This chain joins TRBV27 and TRBJ1-2, with D possibly TRBD1 on 6 matching bases. CDR3 length equals 15 residues. Germline V gene lookup returns CDR1 MNHEY and CDR2 SMNVEV (reference sequence). V lost 4 bases and J lost 8, with 20 bases in between. CDR3 residues: CASSSLETGTGGYTF. In nucleotides, the CDR3 is TGTGCCAGCAGTTCCCTCGAGACAGGCACTGGGGGCTACACCTTC.

The J gene is TRBJ1-2, the V gene TRBV6-5; the D is unclear. The germline gives CDR1 MNHEY, CDR2 SVGAGI. This CDR3 comprises 11 residues. V was cut by 2 bases and J by 10 bases, with 8 bases left in between. The chain's CDR3 is CASSYVGDYTF. For the CDR3, the DNA is TGTGCCAGCAGTTACGTGGGAGACTACACCTTC.

The J gene is TRBJ2-7, the V gene TRBV27, with D possibly matching TRBD1 (6 bases). The germline V gene encodes CDR1 MNHEY and CDR2 SMNVEV (reference sequence). The CDR3 loop spans 15 amino acids. V was trimmed by 5 bases and J by 7 bases, leaving 21 bases between them. This CDR3 is CASSPRDIPAQEQYF. CDR3 nucleotide sequence: TGTGCCAGCAGTCCCCGGGACATCCCTGCCCAAGAGCAGTACTTC.

The chain combines TRBV29-1 with TRBJ2-5; 7 nucleotides agree with TRBD2. The end of the DNA fits TRBJ2-7 better, so the J call may be wrong. This CDR3 spans 13 amino acids. Looked up from germline, CDR1 is SQVTM and CDR2 is ANQGSEA. Written as DNA, the CDR3 is TGCAGCGTACCCTCGACTAGCTTGGGCGAGCAGTACTTC. It codes for CSVPSTSLGEQYF.

The rearrangement joins TRBV5-8 to TRBJ1-2; D unclear. Trimming took off 4 bases at V and 0 bases at J, with 13 bases between the two ends. In germline, CDR1 is SGHTS, CDR2 YDEGEE. CDR3 length: 15 residues. CDR3 protein: CASSPDVTSNYGYTF. Here the CDR3 DNA reads TGTGCCAGCAGCCCCGACGTGACCTCTAACTATGGCTACACCTTC.

J is TRBJ2-5 and V is TRBV7-9; TRBD2 aligns across 11 bases. The CDR3 runs 16 residues. Germline lookup yields CDR1 SEHNR and CDR2 FQNEAQ (reference sequence). The ends lost 5 bases at V and 1 base at J; junction bases unmatched: 6. The CDR3 nucleotides are TGTGCCAGCAGCCCCGTAGCGGGAGGGACCCAAGAGACCCAGTACTTC. It is translated as CASSPVAGGTQETQYF.

The chain couples TRBV30 to TRBJ2-3; 10 bases are shared with TRBD2. The CDR3 is 19 amino acids. Trimming removed 0 bases from V and 2 bases from J; junction bases left unmatched: 14. Germline values: CDR1 GTSNPN, CDR2 SVGIG (reference sequence). The CDR3 coding sequence is TGTGCCTGGAGTGTGGGGGTTTTTAGGCTAGCGGGGGCCACAGATACGCAGTATTTT. It encodes CAWSVGVFRLAGATDTQYF.

CDR3 DNA: TGTGCCAGCAGCCTTTCGGGGCAGGGGTACGAGCAGTACTTC. Its protein is CASSLSGQGYEQYF. The chain couples TRBV7-9 to TRBJ2-5; maybe TRBD1 (6 bases). With the DNA end fitting TRBJ2-7 better, the J assignment may be wrong. Per germline, CDR1 SEHNR and CDR2 FQNEAQ (reference sequence). The CDR3 totals 14 residues.

The chain has TRBV11-2 and TRBJ2-5; TRBD2 agrees at 13 bases. The germline gives CDR1 SGHAT, CDR2 FQNNGV. The ends lost 2 bases at V and 5 bases at J; junction bases unmatched: 8. CDR3 length: 17 residues. The CDR3 sequence: CASSLSGTSGIWETQYF. CDR3 nucleotide sequence: TGTGCCAGCAGCTTAAGCGGGACTAGCGGGATATGGGAGACCCAGTACTTC.

V is TRBV27 and J is TRBJ1-2; no definite D call. CDR1 is MNHEY, CDR2 SMNVEV, per germline (reference sequence). This CDR3 region has 14 residues. The V end lost 3 bases, the J end lost 1 base, and 9 bases lay between the germline ends. DNA of the CDR3: TGTGCCAGCAGTTTGACTGCTCATAACTATGGCTACACCTTC. Its protein is CASSLTAHNYGYTF.

On this clone itself: A much larger clone sits a single nucleotide away, making a read error possible. This sample includes further DNA sequences coding for the same CDR3. J is TRBJ1-1 and V is TRBV30; D unclear. The V and J ends lost 5 bases and 1 base respectively, with 5 bases between them. This CDR3 is 11 amino acids long. CDR1 is GTSNPN and CDR2 is SVGIG in the germline V gene (reference sequence). CDR3 nucleotide sequence: TGTGCCTGGGGCAGGAACACTGAAGCTTTCTTT. It specifies CAWGRNTEAFF.

The chain uses TRBV7-8 and TRBJ2-3; 11 nucleotides line up with TRBD1. Germline CDR1 is SGHVS and CDR2 is FQNEAQ. Unmatched junction bases numbered 2, after V lost 0 bases and J lost 3 bases. This CDR3 contains 16 residues. CDR3 sequence: CASSLAGQGATDTQYF. The CDR3 DNA follows: TGTGCCAGCAGCTTAGCAGGACAGGGGGCAACAGATACGCAGTATTTT.

The V gene is TRBV2, the J gene TRBJ2-7; D uncertain. The germline V gene has CDR1 SNHLY and CDR2 FYNNEI. This CDR3 has 14 residues. V was pared by 0 bases and J by 1 base, with 7 bases between. The CDR3 DNA follows: TGTGCCAGCAGTGAAGCACGGCTTTCCTACGAGCAGTACTTC. It encodes CASSEARLSYEQYF.